This TCR beta chain comes out of a study of shared clonotypes between healthy human individuals. Study background: Three plates each covered CD4 naive and memory; CD8 naive two, CD8 memory one.

CD8 cells classed as naive were CD45RO-negative and positively selected for CCR7, excluding terminally differentiated effector memory CD45RA+ cells. The CDR3 extends over 15 amino acids. Per germline, CDR1 SGHVS and CDR2 FQNEAQ. V lost 1 base and J 7 bases, leaving 14 bases between the germline ends. Whole-study findings and limits: Relative to memory subsets, naive subsets generally showed larger estimated richness. The four-donor shared clonotypes exceeded non-shared clonotypes in generation probability, with non-shared ones scoring lower.

Remarks on this clone: The target antigen is unknown.

Once extracted for a subset, genomic DNA was divided evenly among several immunoSEQ plates. TCRdb's table, derived via immunoSEQ multiplex PCR, lists solely in-frame clones and lacks some. The table includes roughly 890,000 clones, over 90% detected once. The clonotype originates from a man aged 30 to 39 in good health. The sample comprised naive CD8+ T cells sorted from blood. The chain is built from TRBV7-8 and TRBJ2-1; maybe TRBD2 (6 bases). The CDR3 coding sequence is TGTGCCAGCAGCTTAGTGACCCTAGCGTTGAATGAGCAGTTCTTC. Translating it yields CASSLVTLALNEQFF.